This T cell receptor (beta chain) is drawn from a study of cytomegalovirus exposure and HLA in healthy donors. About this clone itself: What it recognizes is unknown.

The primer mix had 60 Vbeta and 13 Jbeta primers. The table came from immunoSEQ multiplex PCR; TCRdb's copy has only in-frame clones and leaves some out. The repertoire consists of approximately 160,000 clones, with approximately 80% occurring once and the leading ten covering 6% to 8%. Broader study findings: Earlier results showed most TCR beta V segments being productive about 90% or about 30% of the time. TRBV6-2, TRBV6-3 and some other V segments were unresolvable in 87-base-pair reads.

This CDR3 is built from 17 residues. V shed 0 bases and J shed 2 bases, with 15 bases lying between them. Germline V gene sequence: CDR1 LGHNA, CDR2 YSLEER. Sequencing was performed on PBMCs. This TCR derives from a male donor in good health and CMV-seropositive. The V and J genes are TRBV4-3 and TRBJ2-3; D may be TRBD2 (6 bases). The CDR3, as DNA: TGCGCCAGCAGCCAAGACCTCCGCGGGGTAGCCACAGATACGCAGTATTTT. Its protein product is CASSQDLRGVATDTQYF.